This TCR beta chain comes out of a study of blood T cell repertoires in COVID-19. The CDR3 has 14 residues. V lost 0 bases and J lost 0, with 6 bases in between. CDR1 is SGHKS, CDR2 YYEKEE, per germline (reference sequence). Study members were between about 18 and 95 years old and lived in some 26 US regions. As processed by the authors: Estimation of nucleated cell counts relied on the amplification of reference gene primers. The table came from immunoSEQ multiplex PCR; TCRdb's copy has only in-frame clones and leaves some out. The V and J calls and clone size are taken from that table; D and trimming were inferred from the DNA. The sample consists of some 200,000 clones, 70% to 85% of them appearing once.

Source material: PBMCs or T cells enriched from blood (not recorded which). The TCR sequence derives from a woman in her fifties or sixties with acute COVID-19. The genes are TRBV5-5 and TRBJ1-2; D not certain. CDR3 coding DNA: TGTGCCAGCAGCTTGGGCACGGCTAACTATGGCTACACCTTC. It codes for CASSLGTANYGYTF. Based on the CDR3 plus reference TRBV5-5 and TRBJ1-2, the full variable domain is DAGVTQSPTHLIKTRGQQVTLRCSPISGHKSVSWYQQVLGQGPQFIFQYYEKEERGRGNFPDRFSARQFPNYSSELNVNALLLGDSALYLCASSLGTANYGYTFGSGTRLTVV.